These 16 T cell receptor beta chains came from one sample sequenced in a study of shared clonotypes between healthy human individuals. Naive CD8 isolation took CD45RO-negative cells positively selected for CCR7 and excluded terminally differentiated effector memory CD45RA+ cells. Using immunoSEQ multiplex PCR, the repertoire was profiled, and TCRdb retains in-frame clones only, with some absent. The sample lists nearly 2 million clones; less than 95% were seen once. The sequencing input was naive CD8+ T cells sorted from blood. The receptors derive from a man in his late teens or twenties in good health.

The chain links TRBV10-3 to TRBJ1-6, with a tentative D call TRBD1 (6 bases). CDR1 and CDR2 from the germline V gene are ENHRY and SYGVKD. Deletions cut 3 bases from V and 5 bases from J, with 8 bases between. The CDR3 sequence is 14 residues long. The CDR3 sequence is CAISDDRNNSPLHF. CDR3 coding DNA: TGTGCCATCAGTGATGACAGGAATAATTCACCCCTCCACTTT.

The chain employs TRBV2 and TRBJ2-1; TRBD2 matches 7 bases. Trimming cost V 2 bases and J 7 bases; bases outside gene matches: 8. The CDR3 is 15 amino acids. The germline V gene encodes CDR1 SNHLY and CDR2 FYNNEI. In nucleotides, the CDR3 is TGTGCCAGCAGTGAATTTGCGGGGGATGGAAATGAGCAGTTCTTC. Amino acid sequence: CASSEFAGDGNEQFF.

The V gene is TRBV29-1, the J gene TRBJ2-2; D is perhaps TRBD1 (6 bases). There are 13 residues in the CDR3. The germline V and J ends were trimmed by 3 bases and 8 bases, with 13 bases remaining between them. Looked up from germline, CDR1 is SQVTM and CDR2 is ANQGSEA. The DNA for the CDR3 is TGCAGCGTTGAGGGGGCCCTAACTGGGGAGCTGTTTTTT. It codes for CSVEGALTGELFF.

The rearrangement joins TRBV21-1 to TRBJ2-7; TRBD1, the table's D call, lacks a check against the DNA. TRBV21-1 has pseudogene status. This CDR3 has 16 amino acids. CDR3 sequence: CASSKGDRGIVYEQYF. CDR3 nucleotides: TGTGCCAGCAGCAAGGGAGACAGGGGCATTGTTTACGAGCAGTACTTC.

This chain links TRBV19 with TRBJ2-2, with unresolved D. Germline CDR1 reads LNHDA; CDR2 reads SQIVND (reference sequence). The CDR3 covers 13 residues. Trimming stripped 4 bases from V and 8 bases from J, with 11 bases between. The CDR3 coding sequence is TGTGCCAGTAGTAACCCCGTTTGGGGGGAGCTGTTTTTT. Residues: CASSNPVWGELFF.

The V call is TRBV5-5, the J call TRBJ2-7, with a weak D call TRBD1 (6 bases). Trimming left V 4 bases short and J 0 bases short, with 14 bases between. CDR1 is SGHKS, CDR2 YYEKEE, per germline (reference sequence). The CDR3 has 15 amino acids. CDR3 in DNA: TGTGCCAGCAGCCCCGGACAGATAAACTCCTACGAGCAGTACTTC. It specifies CASSPGQINSYEQYF.

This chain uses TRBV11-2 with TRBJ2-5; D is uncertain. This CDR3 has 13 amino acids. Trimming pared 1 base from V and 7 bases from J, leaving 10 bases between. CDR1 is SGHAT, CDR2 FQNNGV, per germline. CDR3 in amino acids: CASSLVLVGTQYF. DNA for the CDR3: TGTGCCAGCAGCTTAGTTCTAGTCGGGACCCAGTACTTC.

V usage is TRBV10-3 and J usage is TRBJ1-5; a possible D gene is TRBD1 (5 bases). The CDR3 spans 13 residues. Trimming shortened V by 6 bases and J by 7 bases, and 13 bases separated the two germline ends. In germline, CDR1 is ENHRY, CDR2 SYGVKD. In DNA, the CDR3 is TGTGCCATCAGGGACATTGGGGGACAGCCCCAGCATTTT. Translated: CAIRDIGGQPQHF.

The CDR3 region is CATSGRDRGPETQYF. DNA for the CDR3: TGTGCCACCAGCGGAAGGGACAGGGGGCCAGAGACCCAGTACTTC. J is TRBJ2-5 and V is TRBV15, with 12 bases matching TRBD1. Germline V gene data show CDR1 as LNHNV and CDR2 as YYDKDF (reference sequence). CDR3 length equals 15 residues. The junction had 5 bases not matched to a gene; V was cut back by 5 bases and J by 4 bases.

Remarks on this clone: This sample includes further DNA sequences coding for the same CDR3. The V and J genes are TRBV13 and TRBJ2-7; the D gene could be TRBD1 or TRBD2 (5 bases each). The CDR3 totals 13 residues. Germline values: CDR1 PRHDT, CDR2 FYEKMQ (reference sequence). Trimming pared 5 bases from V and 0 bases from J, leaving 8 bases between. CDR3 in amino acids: CASSPGTSYEQYF. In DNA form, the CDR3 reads TGTGCCAGCAGCCCCGGGACCTCCTACGAGCAGTACTTC. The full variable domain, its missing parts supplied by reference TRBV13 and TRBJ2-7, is AAGVIQSPRHLIKEKRETATLKCYPIPRHDTVYWYQQGPGQDPQFLISFYEKMQSDKGSIPDRFSAQQFSDYHSELNMSSLELGDSALYFCASSPGTSYEQYFGPGTRLTVT.

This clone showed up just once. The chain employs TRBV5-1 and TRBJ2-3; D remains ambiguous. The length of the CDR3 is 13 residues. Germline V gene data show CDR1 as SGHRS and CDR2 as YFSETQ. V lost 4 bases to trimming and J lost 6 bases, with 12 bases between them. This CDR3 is CASSPPGEDTQYF. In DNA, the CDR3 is TGCGCCAGCAGCCCCCCGGGTGAGGATACGCAGTATTTT.

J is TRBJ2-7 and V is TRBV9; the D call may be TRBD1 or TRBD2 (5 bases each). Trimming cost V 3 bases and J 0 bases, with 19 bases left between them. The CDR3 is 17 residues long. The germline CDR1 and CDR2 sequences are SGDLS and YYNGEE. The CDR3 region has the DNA TGTGCCAGCAGCGCCTCCCCAGGGACCTTAAACTCCTACGAGCAGTACTTC. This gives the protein CASSASPGTLNSYEQYF.

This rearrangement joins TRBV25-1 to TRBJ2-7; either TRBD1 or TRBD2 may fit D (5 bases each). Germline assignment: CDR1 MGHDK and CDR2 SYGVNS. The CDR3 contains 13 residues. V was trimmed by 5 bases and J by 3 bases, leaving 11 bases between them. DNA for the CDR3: TGTGCCAGCAGTCAGGGAGTAGGCTACGAGCAGTACTTC. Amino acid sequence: CASSQGVGYEQYF.

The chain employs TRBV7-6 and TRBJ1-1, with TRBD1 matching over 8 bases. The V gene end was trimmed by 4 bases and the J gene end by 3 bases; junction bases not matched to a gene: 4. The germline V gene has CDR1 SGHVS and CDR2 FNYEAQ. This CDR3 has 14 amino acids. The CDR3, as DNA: TGTGCCAGCAGCTCAGGGGGCTGGGACACTGAAGCTTTCTTT. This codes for CASSSGGWDTEAFF.

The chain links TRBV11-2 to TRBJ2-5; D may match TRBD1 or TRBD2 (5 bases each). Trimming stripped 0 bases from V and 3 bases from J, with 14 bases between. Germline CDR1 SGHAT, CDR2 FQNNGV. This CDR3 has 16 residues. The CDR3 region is CASSLDLGEKKETQYF. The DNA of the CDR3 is TGTGCCAGCAGCTTAGATTTGGGGGAGAAAAAAGAGACCCAGTACTTC.

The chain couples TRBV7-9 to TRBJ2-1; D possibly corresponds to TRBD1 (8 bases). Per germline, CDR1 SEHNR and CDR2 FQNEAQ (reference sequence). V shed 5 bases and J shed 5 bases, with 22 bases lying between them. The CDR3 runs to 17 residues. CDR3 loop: CASSLGTGWDYDNEQFF. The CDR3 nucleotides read TGTGCCAGCAGCCTGGGGACAGGTTGGGACTATGACAATGAGCAGTTCTTC.